The clone carrying this T cell receptor (beta chain) was seen more than once but under ten times. Its specificity is unknown. Within the sample, other DNA sequences also encode this same CDR3. The study ran its PCR with 60 Vbeta and 13 Jbeta primers. Assay used: immunoSEQ multiplex PCR; TCRdb lists only in-frame clones, some missing. This table holds about 130,000 clones, under 12% found once. This sample was included in a study of cytomegalovirus exposure and HLA in healthy donors. Study overall: Caucasian-associated ancestry cluster membership applied to 75% to 85% of 398 genotyped donors.

Nominal health characterized the donors when sampled, though unrecorded immune exposures were likely. General study results and limits: According to an earlier analysis, most TCR beta V segments yielded productive rearrangements about 90% or about 30% of the time. Roughly uniform sequencing depth across donors was assumed, possibly incorrectly.

The V end lost 6 bases, the J end lost 5 bases, and 7 bases lay between the germline ends. The CDR3 is made up of 11 amino acids. Germline CDR1 MNHEY, CDR2 SMNVEV (reference sequence). The chain is built from TRBV27 and TRBJ1-1; D remains unclear. The TCR comes from a woman aged 18-29 years in good health and CMV-seropositive. Sequenced material: PBMCs. CDR3 loop: CASSRGTEAFF. The CDR3 coding sequence is TGTGCCAGCAGCCGGGGAACTGAAGCTTTCTTT.